This passage covers 24 T cell receptor beta chains from one sample sequenced in a study of human T cells and chemical hapten exposure. MiXCR, run by TCRdb on the RACE reads, gives a single entry per CDR3 protein. The sample shows 79,000 or so distinct CDR3 sequences, 9% to 12% of them seen only once. The time point here: patch test 1, 2 weeks after DPC sensitization. The treatment is: therapeutic diphenylcyclopropenone sensitization with weekly scalp DPC. The sequences come from whole blood, collected in connection with sensitization to the hapten diphenylcyclopropenone (DPC). These receptors were taken from a woman aged 45-60 years with alopecia areata. Some clones in this sample may be carry-over from other donors' samples.

J is TRBJ2-1 and V is TRBV27, with a tentative D call TRBD2 (5 bases). The germline V gene encodes CDR1 MNHEY and CDR2 SMNVEV (reference sequence). Trimming shortened V by 8 bases and J by 1 base, and 9 bases separated the two germline ends. The CDR3 is 13 residues long. CDR3 in DNA: TGTGCCAGCGCGAGGGTGTCCTACAATGAGCAGTTCTTC. This codes for CASARVSYNEQFF.

The table lists this clonotype with a few counts. The V gene is TRBV27, the J gene TRBJ2-2, with D perhaps matching TRBD1 (5 bases). V lost 4 bases and J lost 3, with 12 bases in between. CDR1 and CDR2 (germline): MNHEY, SMNVEV (reference sequence). This CDR3 comprises 15 residues. The DNA for the CDR3 is TGTGCCAGCAGTTGGGGCAGGTCCTACACCGGGGAGCTGTTTTTT. Its translation: CASSWGRSYTGELFF.

The rearrangement joins TRBV28 to TRBJ1-2, with 10 bases matching TRBD1. The CDR3 has 14 residues. V gave up 6 bases and J gave up 5 bases; unmatched junction bases: 6. Germline V gene sequence: CDR1 MDHEN, CDR2 SYDVKM. The CDR3 nucleotides are TGTGCCAGCAGCCCCCCGGGACAGGGGTATGGCTACACCTTC. Its translation: CASSPPGQGYGYTF.

J is TRBJ1-2 and V is TRBV15; D unclear. This CDR3 has 14 amino acids. V gave up 0 bases and J gave up 1 base, with 6 bases separating them. Germline lookup yields CDR1 LNHNV and CDR2 YYDKDF (reference sequence). The CDR3 sequence is CATSRDGVNYGYTF. In DNA, the CDR3 is TGTGCCACCAGCAGAGATGGAGTTAACTATGGCTACACCTTC. The full variable domain, in which reference TRBV15 and TRBJ1-2 provide the parts outside the CDR3, is DAMVIQNPRYQVTQFGKPVTLSCSQTLNHNVMYWYQQKSSQAPKLLFHYYDKDFNNEADTPDNFQSRRPNTSFCFLDIRSPGLGDTAMYLCATSRDGVNYGYTFGSGTRLTVV.

The V gene is TRBV14, the J gene TRBJ1-1; 9 nucleotides align to TRBD1. Germline-derived CDR1 and CDR2 are SGHDN and FVKESK. The CDR3 is 16 amino acids. The J segment lost 6 bases and the V segment lost 2 bases, leaving 10 bases of the junction unmatched. As DNA, the CDR3 is TGTGCCAGCAGCCAAACCTTAGGGACAGGGAGCGCTGAAGCTTTCTTT. As protein: CASSQTLGTGSAEAFF.

The gene calls are TRBV7-9 and TRBJ1-1; no definite D call. Looked up from germline, CDR1 is SEHNR and CDR2 is FQNEAQ (reference sequence). Trimming stripped 3 bases from V and 6 bases from J, with 17 bases between. CDR3 length: 15 amino acids. Here the CDR3 reads CASSFEPLKGSEAFF. The CDR3 DNA reads TGTGCCAGCAGCTTCGAGCCACTTAAGGGTTCTGAAGCTTTCTTT.

This clonotype was counted only a few times. This rearrangement joins TRBV7-9 to TRBJ2-2; perhaps D is TRBD1 or TRBD2 (5 bases each). Germline lookup yields CDR1 SEHNR and CDR2 FQNEAQ (reference sequence). This CDR3 is built from 14 residues. Trimming removed 3 bases at V and 6 bases at J, with 11 bases between. The CDR3 is CASSLIGDAGELFF. The CDR3 DNA sequence: TGTGCCAGCAGCTTGATAGGGGACGCCGGGGAGCTGTTTTTT.

This clonotype was seen only a few times. V usage is TRBV6-5 and J usage is TRBJ1-5; D remains ambiguous. V lost 0 bases and J 7 bases, leaving 13 bases between the germline ends. The CDR3 totals 15 residues. Germline CDR1 is MNHEY and CDR2 is SVGAGI. The CDR3 is CASSYSWGLDQPQHF. CDR3 bases: TGTGCCAGCAGTTACTCATGGGGATTGGACCAGCCCCAGCATTTT.

This clonotype was seen only a few times. This chain links TRBV5-1 with TRBJ2-5; D is unclear. The germline V gene encodes CDR1 SGHRS and CDR2 YFSETQ. This CDR3 is built from 14 residues. V dropped 5 bases and J dropped 2 bases, with 13 bases sitting between them. The chain's CDR3 is CASSEAAKQETQYF. DNA of the CDR3: TGCGCCAGCAGTGAGGCGGCTAAACAAGAGACCCAGTACTTC.

This clonotype has more than one count but fewer than ten. V usage is TRBV6-6 and J usage is TRBJ1-5; TRBD1 matches 7 bases. CDR1 MNHNY and CDR2 SVGAGI come from the germline V gene (reference sequence). The CDR3 is made up of 15 amino acids. The trim removed 2 bases at V and 2 bases at J, leaving 3 bases unmatched. The CDR3 sequence is CASSYPGTGNQPQHF. For the CDR3, the DNA is TGTGCCAGCAGTTACCCCGGGACAGGCAATCAGCCCCAGCATTTT.

This chain uses TRBV7-9 with TRBJ1-5, with unresolved D. The CDR3 extends over 13 amino acids. Germline V CDR1 and CDR2: SEHNR, FQNEAQ (reference sequence). Trimming cost V 1 base and J 4 bases, with 5 bases left between them. The CDR3 sequence is CASSLDTNQPQHF. DNA of the CDR3: TGTGCCAGCAGCTTAGATACTAATCAGCCCCAGCATTTT.

Of note for this clonotype: A read error may be the cause here, since a much bigger clone is one base away. V gene TRBV6-1 combines with J gene TRBJ1-1; D is ambiguous. The CDR3 is made up of 13 amino acids. Germline V gives CDR1 MNHNS, CDR2 SASEGT. V lost 4 bases and J 2 bases, leaving 8 bases between the germline ends. CDR3 loop: CASSVTDNTEAFF. In DNA, the CDR3 is TGTGCCAGCAGTGTTACCGATAACACTGAAGCTTTCTTT.

This clonotype came up a few times. The chain is built from TRBV11-2 and TRBJ1-1; unclear D gene. Germline-derived CDR1 and CDR2 are SGHAT and FQNNGV. The CDR3 is 11 amino acids. Trimming shortened V by 4 bases and J by 5 bases, and 5 bases separated the two germline ends. The CDR3 reads CASSSLTEAFF. CDR3 DNA: TGTGCCAGCAGCTCATTAACTGAAGCTTTCTTT.

This clonotype has only a few counts. The rearrangement joins TRBV3-1 to TRBJ2-1; 8 bases fit TRBD1. Germline V gene sequence: CDR1 LGHDT, CDR2 YNNKEL (reference sequence). This CDR3 is built from 14 residues. Germline trimming cut 7 bases from V and 5 bases from J; bases unmatched to any gene: 7. This CDR3 is CASTLRQGNNEQFF. CDR3 bases: TGTGCCAGCACCCTCAGACAGGGGAACAATGAGCAGTTCTTC.

This clonotype turned up a few times. The chain has TRBV28 and TRBJ1-2; TRBD1 is a possible D gene (5 bases). There are 15 residues in the CDR3. CDR1 MDHEN and CDR2 SYDVKM come from the germline V gene. V was shortened by 3 bases and J by 4 bases, with 15 bases between the two germline ends. CDR3 coding DNA: TGTGCCAGCAGTTTGGGGGTAGCCGGGGGCTATGGCTACACCTTC. Its translation: CASSLGVAGGYGYTF.

V usage is TRBV11-3 and J usage is TRBJ1-6; D is ambiguous. V was trimmed by 6 bases and J by 7 bases, leaving 7 bases between them. CDR1 and CDR2 from the germline V gene are SGHNT and YENEEA. CDR3 length equals 12 residues. The CDR3, as DNA: TGTGCCAGCAGGGACCTAAATTCACCCCTCCACTTT. Residues: CASRDLNSPLHF. Full variable domain (rest looked up from reference TRBV11-3 and TRBJ1-6): EAGVVQSPRYKIIEKKQPVAFWCNPISGHNTLYWYLQNLGQGPELLIRYENEEAVDDSQLPKDRFSAERLKGVDSTLKIQPAELGDSAVYLCASRDLNSPLHFGNGTRLTVT.

This clonotype was counted only a few times. The V gene is TRBV5-1, the J gene TRBJ2-3; D is unclear. Trimming stripped 0 bases from V and 3 bases from J, with 14 bases between. Germline lookup yields CDR1 SGHRS and CDR2 YFSETQ. This CDR3 is built from 16 residues. Written as DNA, the CDR3 is TGCGCCAGCAGCTTGGCCGGTGCTAGGATGACAGATACGCAGTATTTT. It yields the protein CASSLAGARMTDTQYF.

The table lists this clonotype with many counts. This chain links TRBV7-8 with TRBJ1-3, with D possibly matching TRBD1 (5 bases). Trimming left V 4 bases short and J 1 base short, with 11 bases between. CDR1 is SGHVS and CDR2 is FQNEAQ in the germline V gene. CDR3 length equals 15 residues. CDR3 residues: CASSSGPLSGNTIYF. CDR3 coding DNA: TGTGCCAGCAGCTCGGGACCTCTATCTGGAAACACCATATATTTT.

This clonotype appeared many times. V and J are TRBV10-2 and TRBJ2-7; D is perhaps TRBD2 (6 bases). Trimming stripped 2 bases from V and 7 bases from J, with 12 bases between. The CDR3 has 13 residues. Germline CDR1 and CDR2: WSHSY and SAAADI. The chain's CDR3 is CASSEAPRGEQYF. The CDR3 nucleotides are TGCGCCAGCAGTGAGGCTCCCCGGGGGGAGCAGTACTTC.

A remark on this clonotype: An end of the junction differs from the germline gene, which may be a read error. The genes are TRBV7-9 and TRBJ2-7, with a tentative D call TRBD2 (5 bases). The CDR3 contains 13 residues. Germline V gene sequence: CDR1 SEHNR, CDR2 FQNEAQ (reference sequence). The CDR3 bases are TGTGCCAGCAACTTAGCGTCAGCCCGCGAGCAGTACTTC. Translation: CASNLASAREQYF. Using reference TRBV7-9 and TRBJ2-7 for the parts outside the CDR3, the full variable domain is DTGVSQNPRHKITKRGQNVTFRCDPISEHNRLYWYRQTLGQGPEFLTYFQNEAQLEKSRLLSDRFSAERPKGSFSTLEIQRTEQGDSAMYLCASNLASAREQYFGPGTRLTVT.

V is TRBV19 and J is TRBJ1-5; no reliable D call. V dropped 0 bases and J dropped 6 bases, with 12 bases sitting between them. Per the germline V gene, CDR1 is LNHDA and CDR2 is SQIVND (reference sequence). The CDR3 has 15 amino acids. CDR3 sequence reads: CASSIEGGMGQPQHF. CDR3 DNA: TGTGCCAGTAGTATAGAGGGAGGGATGGGTCAGCCCCAGCATTTT.

The V call is TRBV30, the J call TRBJ2-5, with D tentatively TRBD2 (6 bases). The germline V and J ends were trimmed by 0 bases and 3 bases, with 11 bases remaining between them. This CDR3 contains 14 residues. Germline lookup yields CDR1 GTSNPN and CDR2 SVGIG (reference sequence). Written as DNA, the CDR3 is TGTGCCTGGAGTGTAGGACTACTAAAAGAGACCCAGTACTTC. Translated: CAWSVGLLKETQYF.

This clonotype was counted only a few times. This chain connects TRBV11-1 to TRBJ2-1; D ambiguous. With 5 bases removed from V and 6 bases from J, the gap between germline ends came to 14 bases. Per the germline V gene, CDR1 is SGHAT and CDR2 is FQDESV (reference sequence). The CDR3 sequence is 14 residues long. Here the CDR3 reads CASSTRGSGNEQFF. DNA of the CDR3: TGTGCCAGCAGCACACGAGGTTCGGGCAATGAGCAGTTCTTC.

The sample holds many counts of this clonotype. V and J are TRBV5-1 and TRBJ2-3; D remains unclear. This CDR3 region has 14 residues. The germline V and J ends were trimmed by 4 bases and 5 bases, with 14 bases remaining between them. Germline CDR1 SGHRS, CDR2 YFSETQ. The CDR3, as DNA: TGCGCCAGCAGCCTAGACTCGCGGAAAGATACGCAGTATTTT. Translated, it gives CASSLDSRKDTQYF.